The T cell receptor (beta chain) under discussion was sequenced for a study of breast tumors, draining lymph nodes, adjacent tissues. Whole-study findings and limits: Luminal-like breast cancer showed significantly higher tumor–nontumor repertoire similarity than basal-like.

TCRdb re-analysed the multiplex PCR reads in MiXCR, keeping a single row per CDR3 protein. The data show about 230,000 distinct CDR3 sequences, roughly 30% seen once. Remarks on this clonotype: Its antigen is still unknown.

Axillary draining lymph nodes of breast cancer patients supplied the node samples. This CDR3 has 15 amino acids. Germline CDR1 and CDR2: LNHDA and SQIVND (reference sequence). Trimming took 7 bases from V and 5 from J, leaving 17 bases between them. This chain connects TRBV19 to TRBJ2-2; possibly TRBD2 for D (6 bases). The clonotype originates from a female donor with breast cancer. Some clones in this sample may be carry-over from other donors' samples. Material: axillary lymph node tissue. CDR3 coding DNA: TGTGCCAGTACCGGCTCGGGGCGGGGTACCGGGGAGCTGTTTTTT. This sequence encodes CASTGSGRGTGELFF.